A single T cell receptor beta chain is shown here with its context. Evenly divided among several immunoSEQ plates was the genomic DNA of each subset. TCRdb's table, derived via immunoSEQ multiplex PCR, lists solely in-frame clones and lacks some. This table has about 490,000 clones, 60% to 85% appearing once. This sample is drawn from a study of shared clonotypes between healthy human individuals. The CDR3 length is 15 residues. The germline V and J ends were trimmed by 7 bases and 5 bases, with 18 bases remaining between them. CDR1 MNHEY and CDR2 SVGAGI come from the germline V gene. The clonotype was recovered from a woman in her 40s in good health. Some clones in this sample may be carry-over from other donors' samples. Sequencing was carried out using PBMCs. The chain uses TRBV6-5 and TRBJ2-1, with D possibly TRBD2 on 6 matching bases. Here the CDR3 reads CASTATLADNNEQFF. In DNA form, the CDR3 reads TGTGCCAGCACCGCGACTTTAGCGGATAACAATGAGCAGTTCTTC.